Presented here are 19 T cell receptor beta chains from one specimen sequenced in a study of CD8 T cells in ankylosing spondylitis. TCRdb re-derived calls from the 5' RACE reads in MiXCR, one entry per CDR3 protein. Of about 88,000 distinct CDR3 sequences in the sample, around 26% were seen once. The sample was blood, either unsorted or a sorted T cell fraction (not recorded which). The receptors derive from a male donor with ankylosing spondylitis or in good health (not recorded which).

In its sample, this clonotype was seen once. J is TRBJ2-3 and V is TRBV7-7; 7 bases fit TRBD1. This CDR3 is built from 14 residues. Germline V gene data show CDR1 as SSHAT and CDR2 as FNYEAQ (reference sequence). V lost 5 bases, J lost 4 bases, and 6 bases stayed unmatched. The CDR3 DNA reads as TGTGCCAGCAGCCCACAGGGGTCGGCAGATACGCAGTATTTT. This translates into CASSPQGSADTQYF.

This clonotype was observed a few times. The gene calls are TRBV29-1 and TRBJ2-5; maybe TRBD2 (6 bases). V was trimmed by 3 bases and J by 5 bases, leaving 22 bases between them. Germline V gene lookup returns CDR1 SQVTM and CDR2 ANQGSEA. There are 16 residues in the CDR3. The CDR3 DNA sequence: TGCAGCGTTGAGCCCGGGACTCCACGTCCCGGTGAGACCCAGTACTTC. Amino acids: CSVEPGTPRPGETQYF.

The chain couples TRBV10-3 to TRBJ2-5, with 9 positions matching TRBD2. V was pared by 0 bases and J by 4 bases, with 3 bases of the junction left unmatched. In germline, CDR1 is ENHRY, CDR2 SYGVKD. This CDR3 is built from 15 residues. The DNA for the CDR3 is TGTGCCATCAGTGAGTCTAGCGGGAGCAGAGAGACCCAGTACTTC. Amino acids: CAISESSGSRETQYF.

This clonotype was recorded a few times. The chain couples TRBV20-1 to TRBJ2-3, with a weak D call TRBD2 (6 bases). V lost 4 bases to trimming and J lost 2 bases, with 7 bases between them. The CDR3 has 12 amino acids. Germline V gene lookup returns CDR1 DFQATT and CDR2 SNEGSKA (reference sequence). The CDR3 bases are TGCAGTGCTATAGCGGACACAGATACGCAGTATTTT. Translated, it gives CSAIADTDTQYF.

This chain connects TRBV18 to TRBJ1-5; 12 bases align to TRBD1. The germline V gene has CDR1 KGHSH and CDR2 LQKENI. The CDR3 runs 15 residues. Trimming cost V 6 bases and J 4 bases; bases outside gene matches: 4. The CDR3 protein is CASSRDRGRNQPQHF. Here the CDR3 DNA reads TGTGCCAGCTCCCGGGACAGGGGGCGTAATCAGCCCCAGCATTTT.

This chain connects TRBV28 to TRBJ2-1; D gene ambiguous. The CDR3 spans 16 residues. The V and J ends lost 5 bases and 1 base respectively, with 15 bases between them. The V gene's germline CDR1 is MDHEN and CDR2 SYDVKM. CDR3 loop: CASSPLRPQSYNEQFF. The CDR3 region has the DNA TGTGCCAGCAGTCCACTCAGGCCACAATCCTACAATGAGCAGTTCTTC.

The rearrangement joins TRBV14 to TRBJ2-1; maybe TRBD2 (5 bases). Trimming took off 4 bases at V and 15 bases at J, with 16 bases between the two ends. This CDR3 contains 12 residues. The germline CDR1 and CDR2 sequences are SGHDN and FVKESK. The CDR3 nucleotides are TGTGCCAGCAGCCCAGGTCGGCGGGCCTGGTTCTTC. Encoded protein: CASSPGRRAWFF.

In this sample, this clonotype turned up many times. The chain recombines TRBV20-1 with TRBJ2-4; 8 bases match TRBD1. CDR3 size: 14 residues. The trim removed 3 bases at V and 3 bases at J, leaving 4 bases unmatched. The V gene's germline CDR1 is DFQATT and CDR2 SNEGSKA (reference sequence). CDR3 sequence (DNA): TGCAGTGCTAGGGACAGGGTGATCAAAAACATTCAGTACTTC. Amino acid sequence: CSARDRVIKNIQYF.

J is TRBJ1-5 and V is TRBV20-1, with D maybe TRBD1 (5 bases). The V gene lost 4 bases and the J gene lost 1 base, with 11 bases spanning the gap. The germline CDR1 and CDR2 sequences are DFQATT and SNEGSKA (reference sequence). CDR3 length equals 14 residues. CDR3 in amino acids: CSAKDGDSNQPQHF. For the CDR3, the DNA is TGCAGTGCTAAGGATGGGGACAGCAATCAGCCCCAGCATTTT.

This clonotype was counted between two and nine times. This chain links TRBV27 with TRBJ2-1; possible D gene TRBD1, 6 bases. CDR1 is MNHEY, CDR2 SMNVEV, per germline (reference sequence). This CDR3 region has 15 residues. V was cut by 5 bases and J by 9 bases, with 20 bases left in between. CDR3 protein: CASSGPLGGRGEQFF. CDR3 DNA sequence: TGTGCCAGCAGTGGGCCGTTAGGGGGAAGGGGTGAGCAGTTCTTC.

This rearrangement joins TRBV12-3 or TRBV12-4 to TRBJ1-2; possibly TRBD1 for D (5 bases). CDR3 size: 14 residues. Trimming took 5 bases from V and 8 from J, leaving 18 bases between them. The CDR3 spells CASSPGRRGRGYTF. The CDR3 DNA reads as TGTGCCAGCAGTCCTGGTAGGAGGGGAAGAGGCTACACCTTC.

The rearrangement joins TRBV12-3 or TRBV12-4 to TRBJ2-3; 9 bases line up with TRBD1. CDR3 size: 15 residues. V gave up 6 bases and J gave up 2 bases; unmatched junction bases: 6. This CDR3 reads CASSKGQGFTDTQYF. The CDR3, as DNA: TGTGCCAGCAGCAAAGGACAGGGGTTCACAGATACGCAGTATTTT.

V gene TRBV5-1 combines with J gene TRBJ2-1; 7 nucleotides match TRBD2. CDR1 and CDR2 (germline): SGHRS, YFSETQ. This CDR3 has 14 amino acids. Trimming cost V 0 bases and J 9 bases; bases outside gene matches: 6. Here the CDR3 DNA reads TGCGCCAGCAGCTTGGGCGGGAGAAAGGCTGAGCAGTTCTTC. Protein sequence: CASSLGGRKAEQFF.

This clonotype turned up a few times. The genes are TRBV20-1 and TRBJ1-6; TRBD1 matches at 9 bases. The CDR3 spans 13 residues. With V trimmed by 5 bases and J by 7 bases, 3 bases remained unmatched. In germline, CDR1 is DFQATT, CDR2 SNEGSKA (reference sequence). The CDR3 nucleotides read TGCAGTGCTCTCGGGACAGGGAATTCACCCCTCCACTTT. This translates into CSALGTGNSPLHF.

V is TRBV20-1 and J is TRBJ1-4, with D possibly matching TRBD1 (6 bases). This CDR3 spans 12 amino acids. Trimming took 2 bases from V and 13 from J, leaving 14 bases between them. Germline V lookup: CDR1 DFQATT, CDR2 SNEGSKA (reference sequence). The CDR3 loop reads CSARPQGRPLFF. The CDR3, as DNA: TGCAGTGCTAGACCCCAGGGGCGTCCACTGTTTTTT.

The rearrangement joins TRBV20-1 to TRBJ2-3; possible D gene TRBD2, 7 bases. This CDR3 region has 16 residues. Germline V gives CDR1 DFQATT, CDR2 SNEGSKA (reference sequence). V was shortened by 0 bases and J by 4 bases, with 17 bases between the two germline ends. The CDR3 region has the DNA TGCAGTGCTAGAGATCTGGCGGGGGCTCCACCAGATACGCAGTATTTT. It encodes CSARDLAGAPPDTQYF.

The chain couples TRBV6-5 to TRBJ2-1, with 8 bases fitting TRBD2. V dropped 4 bases and J dropped 5; count of bases not matched to a gene: 4. This CDR3 has 14 amino acids. CDR1 and CDR2 (germline): MNHEY, SVGAGI. The CDR3 DNA reads as TGTGCCAGCAGTTTTAGCGGGGTAAACAATGAGCAGTTCTTC. Residues: CASSFSGVNNEQFF.

The table lists this clonotype with a count of one. J is TRBJ2-5 and V is TRBV28; no definite D call. From germline, CDR1 is MDHEN and CDR2 SYDVKM. CDR3 length: 15 residues. The V end was cut by 2 bases, the J end by 5 bases, with 15 bases between. CDR3 amino acids: CASSLISNGQETQYF. In DNA, the CDR3 is TGTGCCAGCAGTTTAATCAGTAACGGTCAGGAGACCCAGTACTTC. The whole variable domain, remainder taken from reference TRBV28 and TRBJ2-5, is DVKVTQSSRYLVKRTGEKVFLECVQDMDHENMFWYRQDPGLGLRLIYFSYDVKMKEKGDIPEGYSVSREKKERFSLILESASTNQTSMYLCASSLISNGQETQYFGPGTRLLVL.

This clonotype was seen more than once but under ten times. The chain joins TRBV12-3 or TRBV12-4 to TRBJ2-2; TRBD1 might be the D (6 bases). V lost 6 bases, J lost 1 base, and 9 bases lay in between. This CDR3 comprises 14 residues. This chain's CDR3 is CASREQGNTGELFF. Here the CDR3 DNA reads TGTGCCAGCAGAGAACAGGGGAACACCGGGGAGCTGTTTTTT.